The next 25 T cell receptor beta chains were all read from a single sample in a study of T-cell memory formation after mild COVID-19. TCRdb processed the 5' RACE reads anew with MiXCR; each CDR3 protein has one entry. The sample carries roughly 340,000 distinct CDR3 sequences, approximately 15% recorded once. Sequencing was performed on PBMCs or a T cell subset sorted from them (not recorded which). The receptors come from a man between 18 and 35 years old who had mild COVID-19 (a few samples of this study predate the infection). Cell type and time point are not known.

This clonotype was seen a handful of times. The rearrangement joins TRBV3-1 to TRBJ2-3; TRBD2 matches at 10 bases. The CDR3 totals 19 residues. The V gene's germline CDR1 is LGHDT and CDR2 YNNKEL (reference sequence). V gave up 4 bases and J gave up 2 bases; unmatched junction bases: 15. This chain's CDR3 is CASSRLTPGLALDTDTQYF. CDR3 DNA sequence: TGTGCCAGCAGCCGACTGACACCGGGACTAGCGCTAGACACAGATACGCAGTATTTT.

The V call is TRBV6-2 or TRBV6-3, the J call TRBJ2-6; maybe TRBD2 (5 bases). CDR3 length: 17 residues. Trimming shortened V by 3 bases and J by 0 bases, and 12 bases separated the two germline ends. Germline V gene sequence: CDR1 MNHEY, CDR2 SVGEGT. CDR3 in DNA: TGTGCCAGCAGTTATTCCGGGGAACCCTCTGGGGCCAACGTCCTGACTTTC. It encodes CASSYSGEPSGANVLTF.

V gene TRBV3-1 combines with J gene TRBJ2-3, with 9 bases identical to TRBD2. V lost 3 bases to trimming and J lost 6 bases; unmatched junction nucleotides: 7. Germline V gene lookup returns CDR1 LGHDT and CDR2 YNNKEL (reference sequence). The CDR3 loop spans 15 amino acids. CDR3 protein: CASSQGAGGGDTQYF. DNA of the CDR3: TGTGCCAGCAGCCAGGGAGCGGGGGGAGGCGATACGCAGTATTTT.

This clonotype was seen more than once but under ten times. The rearrangement joins TRBV6-2 or TRBV6-3 to TRBJ2-1, with TRBD2 as a possible D gene (7 bases). The CDR3 has 13 amino acids. Per the germline V gene, CDR1 is MNHEY and CDR2 is SVGEGT. V lost 7 bases and J 7 bases, leaving 14 bases between the germline ends. The CDR3 reads CASKGGEWNEQFF. DNA of the CDR3: TGTGCCAGCAAGGGGGGGGAATGGAATGAGCAGTTCTTC.

This rearrangement joins TRBV12-3 or TRBV12-4 to TRBJ2-7; D not certain. V gave up 5 bases and J gave up 1 base, with 12 bases separating them. The CDR3 sequence is 14 residues long. The CDR3 sequence: CASSPSAASYEQYV. CDR3 DNA: TGTGCCAGCAGTCCCTCGGCGGCATCCTACGAGCAGTACGTC.

The V gene is TRBV25-1, the J gene TRBJ1-6; 8 nucleotides line up with TRBD1. The germline CDR1 and CDR2 sequences are MGHDK and SYGVNS. The CDR3 contains 14 residues. The V gene end was trimmed by 10 bases and the J gene end by 4 bases; junction bases not matched to a gene: 6. As DNA, the CDR3 is TGTGCCACACAGGGGGAGATTTATAATTCACCCCTCCACTTT. As protein: CATQGEIYNSPLHF.

The genes are TRBV20-1 and TRBJ2-1; 11 bases map to TRBD2. The CDR3 consists of 16 residues. J lost 4 bases, V lost 5 bases, and 10 bases had no gene match. The V gene's germline CDR1 is DFQATT and CDR2 SNEGSKA (reference sequence). CDR3 sequence reads: CSAWGLAGGTYNEQFF. CDR3 coding DNA: TGCAGTGCTTGGGGCCTAGCGGGGGGCACATACAATGAGCAGTTCTTC.

The gene calls are TRBV7-9 and TRBJ2-3; 10 bases align to TRBD1. V shed 2 bases and J 4 bases; nucleotides not matched to a gene: 6. The germline V gene encodes CDR1 SEHNR and CDR2 FQNEAQ (reference sequence). There are 16 residues in the CDR3. The CDR3, as DNA: TGTGCCAGCAGCTTACTGGGACAGGGGATGGCAGATACGCAGTATTTT. Protein sequence: CASSLLGQGMADTQYF.

This clonotype was seen repeatedly, ten times or more. V is TRBV11-2 and J is TRBJ2-5, with no clear D. CDR3 length: 12 amino acids. In germline, CDR1 is SGHAT, CDR2 FQNNGV. Trimming removed 2 bases at V and 5 bases at J, with 6 bases between. The CDR3 bases are TGTGCCAGCAGCTTAATTTCGGAGACCCAGTACTTC. Translating it yields CASSLISETQYF.

In its sample, this clonotype was seen many times. The V and J genes are TRBV11-2 and TRBJ1-2; 8 nucleotides line up with TRBD1. Germline V CDR1 and CDR2: SGHAT, FQNNGV. V shed 8 bases and J 6 bases; nucleotides not matched to a gene: 11. The CDR3 has 14 amino acids. The CDR3 sequence: CASARGLEADGYTF. The CDR3 DNA follows: TGTGCCAGCGCCAGGGGGCTCGAGGCCGATGGCTACACCTTC.

This clonotype was recorded a few times. The genes are TRBV3-1 and TRBJ2-3; tentatively, D is TRBD1 or TRBD2 (5 bases each). The CDR3 has 16 amino acids. Germline V lookup: CDR1 LGHDT, CDR2 YNNKEL (reference sequence). V gave up 0 bases and J gave up 0 bases, with 10 bases separating them. CDR3 in DNA: TGTGCCAGCAGCCAAGAGGGGGACCGAAGCACAGATACGCAGTATTTT. It translates to CASSQEGDRSTDTQYF.

This clonotype was seen ten or more times. The chain uses TRBV5-6 and TRBJ2-7, with D perhaps matching TRBD1 or TRBD2 (5 bases each). Trimming removed 5 bases from V and 10 bases from J, with 19 bases in between. Germline CDR1 is SGHDT and CDR2 is YYEEEE. CDR3 length equals 13 residues. The CDR3 DNA reads TGTGCCAGCAGTATCGGGACCCAGGACGGACAGTACGTC. Its translation is CASSIGTQDGQYV.

This clonotype was counted only a few times. The genes are TRBV19 and TRBJ1-3; D possibly corresponds to TRBD1 (5 bases). This CDR3 contains 17 residues. V dropped 2 bases and J dropped 4 bases, with 18 bases sitting between them. CDR1 and CDR2 (germline): LNHDA, SQIVND (reference sequence). The CDR3 DNA reads TGTGCCAGTAGTATATCGGTGTCCAGGGAATACGGAAACACCATATATTTT. Residues: CASSISVSREYGNTIYF.

The rearrangement uses TRBV7-9 and TRBJ2-1; no firm D call. The germline V and J ends were trimmed by 3 bases and 5 bases, with 11 bases remaining between them. Germline V gene lookup returns CDR1 SEHNR and CDR2 FQNEAQ (reference sequence). The CDR3 contains 14 residues. CDR3 sequence: CASSFSTSDNEQFF. The CDR3, as DNA: TGTGCCAGCAGCTTTAGTACAAGCGACAATGAGCAGTTCTTC.

The chain has TRBV20-1 and TRBJ1-2; 7 bases are shared with TRBD1. The CDR3 has 13 amino acids. V was pared by 5 bases and J by 3 bases, with 6 bases of the junction left unmatched. Germline CDR1 and CDR2: DFQATT and SNEGSKA (reference sequence). CDR3 amino acids: CSAQDRAYYGYTF. For the CDR3, the DNA is TGCAGTGCTCAAGACAGGGCCTACTATGGCTACACCTTC.

This clonotype was found many times. The rearrangement links TRBV19 to TRBJ2-2; the D gene is possibly TRBD1 (5 bases). Germline CDR1 LNHDA, CDR2 SQIVND (reference sequence). The CDR3 is made up of 13 amino acids. Trimming took off 6 bases at V and 3 bases at J, with 8 bases between the two ends. The CDR3 DNA follows: TGTGCCAGTAGCCTACAGGACACCGGGGAGCTGTTTTTT. The encoded protein is CASSLQDTGELFF.

V gene TRBV7-8 combines with J gene TRBJ2-2; D uncertain. The length of the CDR3 is 14 residues. Between the trimmed V and J ends, which lost 5 bases and 4 bases, there was a span of 11 bases. Germline V lookup: CDR1 SGHVS, CDR2 FQNEAQ. In nucleotides, the CDR3 is TGTGCCAGCAGCCCCAAAAGGAGCACCGGGGAGCTGTTTTTT. It translates to CASSPKRSTGELFF.

This clonotype was observed many times. A read error may produce the germline difference seen at one junction end. The J gene is TRBJ2-3, the V gene TRBV7-7; TRBD1 might be the D (6 bases). Per germline, CDR1 SSHAT and CDR2 FNYEAQ (reference sequence). This CDR3 is 13 amino acids long. CDR3 DNA sequence: TGTGCTAGCAGCGCCCGGACAGCAGATACGCAGTATTTT. It translates to CASSARTADTQYF.

This clonotype was seen many times. V gene TRBV2 combines with J gene TRBJ2-3; no definite D call. CDR3 length: 14 amino acids. The V end lost 3 bases, the J end lost 6 bases, and 13 bases lay between the germline ends. The germline V gene has CDR1 SNHLY and CDR2 FYNNEI. DNA of the CDR3: TGTGCCAGCAGTGACCGTTCAGGAATGGATACGCAGTATTTT. It encodes CASSDRSGMDTQYF.

This clonotype was counted ten times or more. V is TRBV12-3 or TRBV12-4 and J is TRBJ2-3; D is unclear. The CDR3 runs 12 residues. The V end lost 6 bases, the J end lost 4 bases, and 8 bases lay between the germline ends. In DNA form, the CDR3 reads TGTGCCAGCAGCTTTCTTCCAGATACGCAGTATTTT. Protein product: CASSFLPDTQYF.

There are a few counts of this clonotype. The chain combines TRBV6-2 or TRBV6-3 with TRBJ2-3; D unclear. CDR3 length: 17 residues. Trimming removed 0 bases from V and 3 bases from J, with 16 bases in between. Germline loops: CDR1 MNHEY, CDR2 SVGEGT. The CDR3 here is CASSYSRNNLRTDTQYF. As DNA, the CDR3 is TGTGCCAGCAGTTACTCGAGGAACAATCTGAGGACAGATACGCAGTATTTT.

This clonotype was detected a few times. J is TRBJ1-6 and V is TRBV6-5; D call uncertain. Trimming removed 7 bases at V and 0 bases at J, with 16 bases between. Germline V CDR1 and CDR2: MNHEY, SVGAGI. The CDR3 has 17 residues. This CDR3 reads CASISPGRPSYNSPLHF. The CDR3 region has the DNA TGTGCCAGCATATCCCCGGGCAGGCCCTCCTATAATTCACCCCTCCACTTT.

This clonotype was picked up a small number of times. This chain links TRBV5-1 with TRBJ2-2, with 7 bases identical to TRBD2. Germline V lookup: CDR1 SGHRS, CDR2 YFSETQ. This CDR3 comprises 15 residues. V gave up 4 bases and J gave up 1 base; unmatched junction bases: 4. The CDR3 DNA reads as TGCGCCAGCAGCGTTCCTAGCGGGAACACCGGGGAGCTGTTTTTT. Encoded protein: CASSVPSGNTGELFF.

This CDR3 is CAIRIQGVNTEAFF. In DNA form, the CDR3 reads TGTGCCATCAGGATACAGGGCGTAAACACTGAAGCTTTCTTT. This chain uses TRBV10-3 with TRBJ1-1; maybe TRBD1 (6 bases). V dropped 6 bases and J dropped 2 bases, with 13 bases sitting between them. The CDR3 loop spans 14 amino acids. Germline V gives CDR1 ENHRY, CDR2 SYGVKD.

The rearrangement uses TRBV19 and TRBJ2-3; 9 positions agree with TRBD2. V lost 6 bases and J lost 3; bases outside the gene matches: 1. Germline V lookup: CDR1 LNHDA, CDR2 SQIVND (reference sequence). The CDR3 is 13 residues long. The CDR3 nucleotides are TGTGCCAGTAGCGCGGGGGGGACAGATACGCAGTATTTT. Residues: CASSAGGTDTQYF.